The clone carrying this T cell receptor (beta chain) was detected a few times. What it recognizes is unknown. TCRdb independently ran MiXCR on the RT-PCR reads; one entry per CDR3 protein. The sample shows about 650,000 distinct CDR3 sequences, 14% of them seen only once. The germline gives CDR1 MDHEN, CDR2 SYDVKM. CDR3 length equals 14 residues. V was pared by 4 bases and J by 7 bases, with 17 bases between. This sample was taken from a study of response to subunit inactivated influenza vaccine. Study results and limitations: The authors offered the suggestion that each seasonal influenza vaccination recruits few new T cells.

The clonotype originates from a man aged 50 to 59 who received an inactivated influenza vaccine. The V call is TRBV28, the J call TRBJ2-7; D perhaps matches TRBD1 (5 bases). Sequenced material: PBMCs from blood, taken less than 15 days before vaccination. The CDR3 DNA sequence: TGTGCCAGCAGTTCCCTCGGCTTACCAGGGGAGCAGTACTTC. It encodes CASSSLGLPGEQYF. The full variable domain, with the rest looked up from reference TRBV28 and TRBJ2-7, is DVKVTQSSRYLVKRTGEKVFLECVQDMDHENMFWYRQDPGLGLRLIYFSYDVKMKEKGDIPEGYSVSREKKERFSLILESASTNQTSMYLCASSSLGLPGEQYFGPGTRLTVT.